The rows below give T cell receptor beta chains drawn from one sample of a study of cytomegalovirus exposure and HLA in healthy donors. TCRdb keeps only in-frame clones here, not all; method: immunoSEQ multiplex PCR. The sample shows about 63,000 clones, more than 65% of them seen only once. The specimen sequenced was PBMCs. These receptors all come from a woman aged 25-40 years in good health and CMV-seronegative. Both conserved end residues are part of each CDR3. Each record gives: V gene, J gene, CDR3 length, CDR3 protein.

TRBV6-5	TRBJ2-1	15	CASRGRTGGYREQFF
TRBV11-2	TRBJ2-1	14	CASSLVTSGNEQFF
TRBV10-3	TRBJ2-1	15	CAISLSGVDYNEQFF
TRBV19	TRBJ2-3	16	CASTLSHFSNTDTQYF
TRBV5-5	TRBJ2-7	17	CASSLGEWQSLTYEQYF
TRBV6-1	TRBJ2-5	15	CASSEHTGDLETQYF
TRBV7-8	TRBJ2-7	16	CASSSYRDSPPYEQYF
TRBV11-2	TRBJ2-7	16	CASSFDTSGGQYEQYF
TRBV7-2	TRBJ1-1	15	CASSPRGGRGTEAFF
TRBV4-3	TRBJ2-2	18	CASSRDRATPANTGELFF
TRBV6-6	TRBJ1-2	13	CASSEGQNYGYTF
TRBV23-1	TRBJ1-3	18	CASSPSGRDRRRRNTIYF
TRBV7-7	TRBJ1-2	9	CASSLHYTF
TRBV11-2	TRBJ2-1	15	CASSLGSLSYNEQFF
TRBV11-2	TRBJ2-3	13	CATQRGSTDTQYF
TRBV13	TRBJ2-5	13	CASSRKGRETQYF
TRBV6-5	TRBJ1-6	15	CASSSVGTANSPLHF
TRBV6-1	TRBJ2-3	16	CASSVQPGQGTDTQYF
TRBV29-1	TRBJ2-1	11	CSVERLNEQFF
TRBV7-2	TRBJ1-1	14	CASSLGHMNTEAFF
TRBV7-9	TRBJ2-1	12	CASSDTVNEQFF
TRBV7-6	TRBJ1-5	13	CASSLGENQPQHF
TRBV28	TRBJ1-2	15	CASSLFPGGIYGYTF
TRBV4-3	TRBJ2-3	20	CASSQEVGRLAGGPRDTQYF
TRBV7-9	TRBJ2-3	14	CASSLTGQTDTQYF
TRBV9	TRBJ2-2	16	CASSVGQAANTGELFF
TRBV5-1	TRBJ2-7	15	CASSLDAGQGYEQYF
TRBV5-6	TRBJ1-6	17	CASSLVMRQGNNSPLHF
TRBV19	TRBJ2-7	18	CASSIGTGQLAGVYEQYF
TRBV5-5	TRBJ2-7	14	CASSLSSSSYEQYF
TRBV19	TRBJ1-1	13	CASSTGVGTEAFF
TRBV19	TRBJ1-1	13	CASSIGGNTEAFF
TRBV5-5	TRBJ1-4	18	CASSLYADRGFPSEKLFF
TRBV30	TRBJ1-5	13	CAWSKQGDQPQHF
TRBV19	TRBJ2-2	16	CASNGTSGSNTGELFF
TRBV19	TRBJ1-6	14	CASSGTGGTSPLHF
TRBV5-1	TRBJ1-3	15	CASSLRTGSGNTIYF
TRBV7-9	TRBJ2-5	14	CASSPWTDQETQYF
TRBV21-1	TRBJ2-1	16	CASRIRTSGSINEQFF
TRBV5-4	TRBJ1-2	14	CASSMARDRGSYTF
TRBV27	TRBJ1-4	14	CASSPGTGGEKLFF
TRBV27	TRBJ1-2	14	CASSLDRVTSGYTF
TRBV7-7	TRBJ2-5	15	CASSLGPGDAETQYF
TRBV27	TRBJ2-3	13	CASISRGADTQYF
TRBV5-1	TRBJ2-1	14	CASSLGPTGNEQFF
TRBV14	TRBJ1-2	14	CASSQGGRGRGYTF
TRBV7-2	TRBJ1-6	17	CASSLESKLPYNSPLHF
TRBV4-3	TRBJ2-7	17	CASSQVFRQSPPGEQYF
TRBV6-6	TRBJ1-1	14	CASSSQSYSTEAFF